The rows below give T cell receptor beta chains drawn from one sample of a study of molecular identifiers for immune sequencing clone quantification. TCRdb reprocessed the PCR reads via MiXCR and lists one record per CDR3 protein. The sample has 62,000 or so distinct CDR3 sequences, less than 20% seen once; the top ten hold approximately 1.5%. The sample taken for sequencing was naive CD8+ T cells from blood, with Jurkat cell RNA spiked in. These receptors were collected from a human donor in good health. Some libraries in this study had Jurkat cell RNA spiked in. Each CDR3 is given with its conserved first and last residue. The D gene is left open where the match is weak. The size field is filled for only some rows; it gives once, few, many or a size class.

j_call	v_call	clone_size	d_call	cdr3_nt	cdr3_aa
TRBJ2-7	TRBV3-1	many	.	TGTGCCAGCAGCCAAGAGGCGGGATTACTCTACGAGCAGTACTTC	CASSQEAGLLYEQYF
TRBJ2-2	TRBV11-3	few	.	TGTGCCAGCAGTCCCCGGGGGTTATACACCGGGGAGCTGTTTTTT	CASSPRGLYTGELFF
TRBJ2-7	TRBV29-1	.	.	TGCAACGTAGAAGACAGGTACGAGCAGTACTTC	CNVEDRYEQYF
TRBJ2-7	TRBV4-1	many	TRBD2	TGCGCCAGCAGCCATAGACTAGCGGCCTCCTACGAGCAGTACTTC	CASSHRLAASYEQYF
TRBJ2-7	TRBV7-9	few	.	TGTGCCAGCAGCCCCCCTGGGGGGGCATACGAGCAGTACTTC	CASSPPGGAYEQYF
TRBJ2-7	TRBV5-4	many	TRBD2	TGTGCCAGCAGCTTCGGGACTAGCGGGAGCGAGCAGTACTTC	CASSFGTSGSEQYF
TRBJ2-7	TRBV5-1	many	TRBD1	TGCGCCAGCAGCTGGGACAGTCCCTACGAGCAGTACTTC	CASSWDSPYEQYF
TRBJ2-3	TRBV5-1	few	.	TGCGCCAGCAGCCACGAGGGTTACATCACAGATACGCAGTATTTT	CASSHEGYITDTQYF
TRBJ1-5	TRBV4-1	many	.	TGCGCCAGCAGCCAAGATGGCCCGCAGCCCCAGCATTTT	CASSQDGPQPQHF
TRBJ2-3	TRBV15	few	.	TGTGCCACCAGGGGAAGATCTGGCACAGATACGCAGTATTTT	CATRGRSGTDTQYF
TRBJ2-1	TRBV27	.	TRBD2	TGTGCCAGCATCGGAACTGCGGGGACTAGATTTCATGAGCAGTTCTTC	CASIGTAGTRFHEQFF
TRBJ1-5	TRBV6-1	many	TRBD1	TGTGCCAGCAGTGAAGTTGGGACAGAGCTCAATCAGCCCCAGCATTTT	CASSEVGTELNQPQHF
TRBJ2-3	TRBV5-1	.	TRBD2	TGCGCCAGCAGCTCGGTCCCAGCGGGAGGGTTAGATACGCAGTATTTT	CASSSVPAGGLDTQYF
TRBJ2-7	TRBV12-3/TRBV12-4	few	TRBD1	TGTGCCAGCAGTAAGGGGACAGAAATCTACGAGCAGAACTTC	CASSKGTEIYEQNF
TRBJ2-7	TRBV11-2	.	TRBD2	TGTGCCAGCAGCTCATTAGCGGGAGGGCAGAGCGAGCAGTACTTC	CASSSLAGGQSEQYF
TRBJ2-1	TRBV7-2	many	.	TGTGCCACCAGCCCCAGGAGCAATGAGCAGTTCTTC	CATSPRSNEQFF
TRBJ2-7	TRBV4-1	.	.	TGCGCCAACGGCCAAGCTCCGGGCACCTACGAGCAGTACTTC	CANGQAPGTYEQYF
TRBJ2-2	TRBV24-1	few	TRBD2	TGTGCCACCAGGGGACCTAGCGGGAGTATTATGGGAACCGGGGAGCTGTTTTTT	CATRGPSGSIMGTGELFF
TRBJ1-1	TRBV7-3	many	.	TGTGCCAGCAGCTTGGGGGGGATGAACACTGAAGCTTTCTTT	CASSLGGMNTEAFF
TRBJ2-7	TRBV27	many	.	TGTGCCAGCAGTTTAAGTCCCCCCAATACAGCCTACGAGCAGTACTTC	CASSLSPPNTAYEQYF
TRBJ2-5	TRBV7-9	many	.	TGTGCCAGCAGCTTAGCGCGGGAGACCCAGTACTTC	CASSLARETQYF
TRBJ1-2	TRBV4-1	many	.	TGCGCCAGCAGCCACGTTAGAGACTATGGCTACACCTTC	CASSHVRDYGYTF
TRBJ2-7	TRBV6-2/TRBV6-3	few	TRBD2	TGTGCCAGCAGTACCCACTTAGCGGGGACCTCCTACGAGCAGTACTTC	CASSTHLAGTSYEQYF
TRBJ1-1	TRBV12-3/TRBV12-4	many	.	TGTGCCAGCAGTTTTAGGCCCTCCCGGGGTCCCACTGAAGCTTTCTTT	CASSFRPSRGPTEAFF
TRBJ2-2	TRBV27	.	.	TGTGCCACCAGAGACTTTGACAACACCGGGGAGCTGTTTTTT	CATRDFDNTGELFF
TRBJ1-1	TRBV13	many	TRBD1	TGTGCCAGCAGCCCAGGGGGCGAGGCTGGGCGCACTGAAGCTTTCTTT	CASSPGGEAGRTEAFF
TRBJ1-2	TRBV14	few	.	TGTGCCAGCAGACTACACTGGGTTTTAAACTATGGCTACACCTTC	CASRLHWVLNYGYTF
TRBJ1-5	TRBV7-9	many	.	TGTGCCAGCAGCTTAGCTGTAGGGAGCAATCAGCCCCAGCATTTT	CASSLAVGSNQPQHF
TRBJ1-5	TRBV28	many	.	TGTGCCAGCAGTTCACACCTGGGGAGGAGTCAGCCCCAGCATTTT	CASSSHLGRSQPQHF
TRBJ2-2	TRBV27	.	.	TGTGCCAGCAGTTTACAGGGGACCGGGGAGCTGTTTTTT	CASSLQGTGELFF
TRBJ2-7	TRBV6-1	many	TRBD2	TGTGCCAGCAGTGAACTAGCGGGAGTTTTTGGGCAGTACTTC	CASSELAGVFGQYF
TRBJ2-1	TRBV7-2	few	TRBD2	TGTGCCAGCAGCTTAGTTGTACTAGCGGGATCACATGAGCAGTTCTTC	CASSLVVLAGSHEQFF